This T cell receptor (beta chain) was sequenced for a study of blood T cell repertoires in COVID-19 (dated by TCRdb to between 2020 and 2021). For the study in its entirety: Samples covering the acute and convalescent phases of COVID-19 were provided by collaborators in the United States, Italy and Spain. The material from the prospective study consisted of cDNA or gDNA derived from T cells, B-cell-depleted T cells, or PBMCs. The dataset comprised deeply sampled blood TCRbeta repertoires from subjects exposed to, actively infected with, or recovered from COVID-19. The repertoires were released in a freely available public database intended as a resource for research on the immune response to SARS-CoV-2. The samples were drawn from two sources: the first 160 participants of the ongoing ImmuneRACE study, and about 1,300 subjects contributed by 6 global collaborators. A de-identified subject ID, COVID-19 status, age in years and sex were almost always included in the sample metadata. Where available, HLA class I and class II types were taken from metadata supplied by the sample provider and were not determined by assay-based typing.

In regard to this clone: Its antigen remains unidentified. Base-call qualities are not available, and no considerably larger clone is one nucleotide away.

Collaborating institutions collected whole blood in K2EDTA tubes following their own protocols. For TCRbeta analysis, collaborators shipped samples as frozen whole blood, isolated PBMCs, or DNA extracted from either of those sample types. TCRbeta CDR3 regions were amplified from genomic DNA using the immunoSEQ Assay, a bias-controlled multiplex PCR. The study's own analysis went as follows. Within the assay, amplification of reference gene primers was used to estimate how many nucleated cells each sample contained. Sequence reads were collapsed and filtered to measure the absolute abundance of every unique TCRbeta CDR3 rearrangement. For each sample, productive Simpson clonality was calculated as the square root of Simpson's diversity index across productive rearrangements. TCRdb carries this immuneACCESS record with in-frame sequences only. Its versions omit some clonotypes, under half of them owing to an unresolved V gene in the studies checked, with the rest unexplained. D and trimming come from the DNA, and the V and J calls and clone size come from that table. A total of 300,000 or so clones appear in this sample, approximately 86% of them only once. The ten largest account for around 4.1% of the sample.

Based on the germline V gene (reference sequence), the CDR1 and CDR2 sequences are SGHKS and YYEKEE. V trim: 5 bases; J trim: 5 bases; unmatched bases: 7. CDR3 length: 14 amino acids, cysteine to phenylalanine. Kept here is only the CDR3 DNA, which spans 42 bases and is read in frame from base 1. Overall study outcomes, separate from this receptor: How much clinical and demographic metadata was included differed by source and by participant, and the metadata was provided uncurated.

Material: peripheral blood. The chain is encoded by TRBV5-5 joined to TRBJ2-5; 9 middle bases align to TRBD2. This clonotype originated in a woman between 50 and 59 years old with active or convalescent COVID-19. DNA sequence: TGTGCCAGCAGTTCCGGGACTAGCTGGGAGACCCAGTACTTC. It codes for CASSSGTSWETQYF.